These 6 T cell receptor beta chains share one sample of origin, sequenced in a study of T-cell memory formation after mild COVID-19. TCRdb analysed the 5' RACE reads with MiXCR anew, one entry per CDR3 protein. The repertoire consists of a few hundred thousand distinct CDR3 sequences, with 16% occurring once and the leading ten covering 20% to 25%. The sample was PBMCs or a T cell subset sorted from them (not recorded which). The origin of the receptors is a man aged 18 to 35 who had mild COVID-19 (a few samples of this study predate the infection). Cell type and time point are not known.

This chain links TRBV6-6 with TRBJ2-5; 8 bases agree with TRBD2. After removal of 11 bases from V and 5 bases from J, the junction contained 7 bases not matched to a gene. Germline-derived CDR1 and CDR2 are MNHNY and SVGAGI (reference sequence). There are 12 residues in the CDR3. CDR3 protein: CAGGGIGETQYF. CDR3 bases: TGTGCCGGCGGGGGGATCGGGGAGACCCAGTACTTC.

This clonotype was observed many times. The chain uses TRBV29-1 and TRBJ1-3; possibly TRBD1 for D (6 bases). The germline V gene has CDR1 SQVTM and CDR2 ANQGSEA. This CDR3 is 13 amino acids long. V was clipped by 6 bases and J by 0 bases, with 9 bases between them. The CDR3 loop is CSVQGNSGNTIYF. CDR3 DNA sequence: TGCAGCGTACAGGGCAACTCTGGAAACACCATATATTTT. The full variable domain, completed using reference TRBV29-1 and TRBJ1-3, is SAVISQKPSRDICQRGTSLTIQCQVDSQVTMMFWYRQQPGQSLTLIATANQGSEATYESGFVIDKFPISRPNLTFSTLTVSNMSPEDSSIYLCSVQGNSGNTIYFGEGSWLTVV.

This clonotype was recorded a few times. This chain joins TRBV7-2 and TRBJ2-6, with 9 bases fitting TRBD1. The CDR3 is 20 residues long. Germline loops: CDR1 SGHTA, CDR2 FQGNSA. Trimming took 1 base from V and 3 from J; bases not matched to a gene: 13. CDR3 sequence: CASSLVAFGTGSNGANVLTF. The CDR3 DNA reads as TGTGCCAGCAGCTTAGTCGCGTTCGGGACAGGGTCTAATGGGGCCAACGTCCTGACTTTC.

The rearrangement joins TRBV9 to TRBJ1-1, with a tentative D call TRBD1 (6 bases). Trimming shortened V by 0 bases and J by 5 bases, and 14 bases separated the two germline ends. The CDR3 totals 15 residues. CDR1 and CDR2 (germline): SGDLS, YYNGEE. CDR3 loop: CASSVGGHWETEAFF. The CDR3, as DNA: TGTGCCAGCAGCGTAGGGGGACATTGGGAGACTGAAGCTTTCTTT.

The chain combines TRBV9 with TRBJ1-3; maybe TRBD1 (6 bases). Between the trimmed V and J ends, which lost 2 bases and 2 bases, there was a span of 20 bases. The germline V gene has CDR1 SGDLS and CDR2 YYNGEE. This CDR3 has 18 residues. The CDR3: CASSVFPEAGTTGNTIYF. As DNA, the CDR3 is TGTGCCAGCAGCGTGTTCCCCGAAGCAGGGACAACTGGAAACACCATATATTTT.

This clonotype has at least ten counts. The chain carries TRBV5-1 and TRBJ2-5, with 11 bases identical to TRBD2. CDR1 SGHRS and CDR2 YFSETQ come from the germline V gene. The CDR3 length is 14 residues. J gave up 4 bases and V 4 bases, and 3 bases lay outside the gene matches. The CDR3 DNA sequence: TGCGCCAGCAGCCCTGGACTAGCGGGAGAGACCCAGTACTTC. It specifies CASSPGLAGETQYF.